These 32 T cell receptor beta chains share one sample of origin, sequenced in a study of T cell changes during pregnancy in multiple sclerosis. Produced via immunoSEQ multiplex PCR; TCRdb's table is partial and in-frame only. Here the sample spans over 65,000 clones, about 89% being singletons. The source material was peripheral blood, sampled in the first trimester of pregnancy. The receptors shown here come from a female donor with multiple sclerosis, enrolled in a pregnancy study.

J is TRBJ2-3 and V is TRBV30; 11 nucleotides agree with TRBD2. Per the germline V gene, CDR1 is GTSNPN and CDR2 is SVGIG (reference sequence). Trimming removed 3 bases from V and 0 bases from J; junction bases left unmatched: 2. The CDR3 is 15 amino acids. CDR3 nucleotides: TGTGCCTGGAGGACTAGCGGGGCGAGCACAGATACGCAGTATTTT. Protein: CAWRTSGASTDTQYF.

The rearrangement uses TRBV7-9 and TRBJ2-7; D possibly corresponds to TRBD2 (5 bases). CDR3 size: 14 residues. Germline V CDR1 and CDR2: SEHNR, FQNEAQ (reference sequence). Deletions cut 7 bases from V and 3 bases from J, with 16 bases between. This CDR3 is CASTSSGKGYEQYF. The CDR3 region has the DNA TGTGCCAGCACCTCCAGCGGTAAGGGCTACGAGCAGTACTTC.

This clone showed up just once. DNA of the CDR3: TGTGCCAGCAGTCCCATCGTCCGGACAGGGAATAACCTGTTTTTT. Its translation is CASSPIVRTGNNLFF. This chain uses TRBV6-5 with TRBJ1-4; 8 nucleotides line up with TRBD1. The CDR3 contains 15 residues. V lost 5 bases and J lost 14; bases outside the gene matches: 16. Germline CDR1 reads MNHEY; CDR2 reads SVGAGI.

This clone occurred a few times. CDR3 in DNA: TGTGCCAGTTCTACGCAGGGGGCTCAGCCCCAGCATTTT. Translation gives CASSTQGAQPQHF. The chain has TRBV19 and TRBJ1-5; 8 bases line up with TRBD1. Trimming removed 8 bases from V and 6 bases from J; junction bases left unmatched: 6. CDR1 LNHDA and CDR2 SQIVND come from the germline V gene (reference sequence). The CDR3 sequence is 13 residues long.

J is TRBJ2-5 and V is TRBV19, with TRBD1 identical over 8 bases. Losses at the gene ends were 7 bases for V and 5 bases for J; bases not matched to a gene: 12. The CDR3 sequence is 15 residues long. CDR1 LNHDA and CDR2 SQIVND come from the germline V gene (reference sequence). The CDR3 here is CASTLTQGAFETQYF. The DNA of the CDR3 is TGTGCCAGTACCCTGACTCAGGGGGCGTTCGAGACCCAGTACTTC.

This clone showed up just once. The chain uses TRBV18 and TRBJ1-5; D remains ambiguous. The CDR3 consists of 16 residues. Germline V gene data show CDR1 as KGHSH and CDR2 as LQKENI. Trimming removed 2 bases at V and 0 bases at J, with 11 bases between. The CDR3 protein is CASSPLADYSNQPQHF. The DNA of the CDR3 is TGTGCCAGCTCACCATTGGCAGATTATAGCAATCAGCCCCAGCATTTT.

This clone was observed a few times. J is TRBJ2-2 and V is TRBV4-2; possibly TRBD1 for D (5 bases). Trimming took 1 base from V and 5 from J, leaving 14 bases between them. CDR3 length: 16 residues. Germline V gives CDR1 LGHNA, CDR2 YNFKEQ. This CDR3 is CASSQVRELGTGELFF. In DNA form, the CDR3 reads TGTGCCAGCAGCCAAGTCAGGGAACTTGGTACCGGGGAGCTGTTTTTT.

The CDR3 sequence is CASSQTGSTEAFF. In DNA form, the CDR3 reads TGTGCCAGCAGTCAAACAGGGTCCACTGAAGCTTTCTTT. This chain joins TRBV7-2 and TRBJ1-1; D is perhaps TRBD1 (6 bases). The V gene lost 6 bases and the J gene lost 4 bases, with 12 bases spanning the gap. CDR3 size: 13 residues. Germline V gene data show CDR1 as SGHTA and CDR2 as FQGNSA.

V usage is TRBV5-6 and J usage is TRBJ2-2; 7 nucleotides align to TRBD1. This CDR3 contains 16 residues. Unmatched junction bases numbered 8, after V lost 5 bases and J lost 1 base. The germline gives CDR1 SGHDT, CDR2 YYEEEE. In DNA form, the CDR3 reads TGTGCCAGCAGTTTGTCCGGGACAGTGAACACCGGGGAGCTGTTTTTT. Protein: CASSLSGTVNTGELFF.

The chain has TRBV29-1 and TRBJ2-1, with 7 bases matching TRBD1. Germline-derived CDR1 and CDR2 are SQVTM and ANQGSEA. This CDR3 contains 13 residues. J gave up 6 bases and V 7 bases, and 9 bases lay outside the gene matches. CDR3 sequence (DNA): TGCAGCGCTGCCCAGGGGGATTTCAATGAGCAGTTCTTC. Translation gives CSAAQGDFNEQFF.

The chain is built from TRBV6-5 and TRBJ1-1; 7 bases are a match to TRBD1. CDR3 length equals 14 residues. Germline lookup yields CDR1 MNHEY and CDR2 SVGAGI. V was pared by 7 bases and J by 6 bases, with 11 bases of the junction left unmatched. This chain's CDR3 is CASIGTQGVPEAFF. CDR3 nucleotide sequence: TGTGCCAGCATTGGGACCCAGGGGGTCCCTGAAGCTTTCTTT.

The rearrangement links TRBV11-2 to TRBJ2-5; D gene uncertain. The germline V and J ends were trimmed by 3 bases and 4 bases, with 9 bases remaining between them. The CDR3 sequence is 13 residues long. Germline CDR1 and CDR2: SGHAT and FQNNGV. CDR3 sequence reads: CASSFRGLETQYF. The CDR3 nucleotides are TGTGCCAGCAGCTTTCGAGGTTTAGAGACCCAGTACTTC.

The J gene is TRBJ2-1, the V gene TRBV7-2; 8 bases fit TRBD1. The CDR3 is 16 residues long. Germline V gives CDR1 SGHTA, CDR2 FQGNSA. Losses at the gene ends were 2 bases for V and 1 base for J; bases not matched to a gene: 4. The CDR3 nucleotides read TGTGCCAGCAGCTTAATACAGGGGGGATCCTACAATGAGCAGTTCTTC. Its translation: CASSLIQGGSYNEQFF. The full variable domain, its missing parts supplied by reference TRBV7-2 and TRBJ2-1, is GAGVSQSPSNKVTEKGKDVELRCDPISGHTALYWYRQSLGQGLEFLIYFQGNSAPDKSGLPSDRFSAERTGGSVSTLTIQRTQQEDSAVYLCASSLIQGGSYNEQFFGPGTRLTVL.

The V and J genes are TRBV2 and TRBJ2-3, with 9 bases that match TRBD2. This CDR3 is 16 amino acids long. Looked up from germline, CDR1 is SNHLY and CDR2 is FYNNEI. The V segment lost 1 base and the J segment 2 bases; nucleotides outside the gene matches: 4. Here the CDR3 DNA reads TGTGCCAGCAGTGAAGATAGCGGGAGAACCACAGATACGCAGTATTTT. This sequence encodes CASSEDSGRTTDTQYF.

This clone was observed a single time. The junction shows a germline mismatch at one end, possibly a read error. The V and J genes are TRBV6-5 and TRBJ1-1, with TRBD1 matching 9 bases. The CDR3 sequence is 13 residues long. Germline loops: CDR1 MNHEY, CDR2 SVGAGI. CDR3 DNA: TGTGCCAGCAGACAGGGGGCGAACGCTGAAGCTTTCTTT. Its protein is CASRQGANAEAFF.

J is TRBJ1-5 and V is TRBV6-6; TRBD1 might be the D (5 bases). V was pared by 4 bases and J by 6 bases, with 16 bases between. This CDR3 comprises 15 residues. Germline CDR1 and CDR2: MNHNY and SVGAGI (reference sequence). CDR3 sequence reads: CASSLSGRTGQPQHF. Here the CDR3 DNA reads TGTGCCAGCAGTTTATCAGGGCGGACGGGTCAGCCCCAGCATTTT.

The gene calls are TRBV19 and TRBJ2-7, with a possible D match to TRBD2 (7 bases). CDR3 length equals 16 residues. V lost 5 bases and J lost 4, with 21 bases in between. Germline lookup yields CDR1 LNHDA and CDR2 SQIVND (reference sequence). In DNA, the CDR3 is TGTGCCAGTAGTGGAAAGAGACAGGTCGGGGGGTACGAGCAGTACTTC. Residues: CASSGKRQVGGYEQYF.

This clone was observed a few times. One end of the junction does not line up with germline, which may come from a read error. J is TRBJ1-1 and V is TRBV30; D might be TRBD1 (5 bases). CDR3 length: 12 residues. Germline CDR1 and CDR2: GTSNPN and SVGIG (reference sequence). The CDR3 region has the DNA TGTGCCGGTACTGGGGGGAACGCTGAAGCTTTCTTT. Its translation is CAGTGGNAEAFF. Combining the CDR3 with reference TRBV30 and TRBJ1-1 gives the whole variable domain SQTIHQWPATLVQPVGSPLSLECTVEGTSNPNLYWYRQAAGRGLQLLFYSVGIGQISSEVPQNLSASRPQDRQFILSSKKLLLSDSGFYLCAGTGGNAEAFFGQGTRLTVV.

The CDR3 coding sequence is TGTGCCAGCAGCTTGAGAAACAATGAGCAGTTCTTC. Translating it yields CASSLRNNEQFF. The chain has TRBV7-2 and TRBJ2-1; D is ambiguous. Germline assignment: CDR1 SGHTA and CDR2 FQGNSA. The V gene lost 3 bases and the J gene lost 5 bases, with 5 bases spanning the gap. The CDR3 spans 12 residues.

About this clone: Other DNA sequences of this sample code for an identical CDR3. Here the CDR3 DNA reads TGTGCCTGGAGTGTACTGATGAACACTGAAGCTTTCTTT. Translated: CAWSVLMNTEAFF. The chain joins TRBV30 to TRBJ1-1; no definite D call. The germline V and J ends were trimmed by 0 bases and 0 bases, with 5 bases remaining between them. Germline V gene sequence: CDR1 GTSNPN, CDR2 SVGIG (reference sequence). This CDR3 is built from 13 residues.

This chain connects TRBV5-4 to TRBJ1-2; 7 bases are a match to TRBD1. The germline V gene encodes CDR1 SGHNT and CDR2 YYREEE (reference sequence). J lost 6 bases, V lost 3 bases, and 8 bases had no gene match. The CDR3 contains 14 residues. The CDR3 loop reads CASSSVDRVDGYTF. The CDR3 DNA reads TGTGCCAGCAGCTCCGTCGACAGGGTAGATGGCTACACCTTC. The full variable domain, in which reference TRBV5-4 and TRBJ1-2 provide the parts outside the CDR3, is ETGVTQSPTHLIKTRGQQVTLRCSSQSGHNTVSWYQQALGQGPQFIFQYYREEENGRGNFPPRFSGLQFPNYSSELNVNALELDDSALYLCASSSVDRVDGYTFGSGTRLTVV.

The V gene is TRBV10-3, the J gene TRBJ2-7; possible D gene TRBD1, 6 bases. The length of the CDR3 is 13 residues. The germline gives CDR1 ENHRY, CDR2 SYGVKD. V lost 7 bases and J lost 3, with 13 bases in between. In DNA form, the CDR3 reads TGTGCCATCACAGGGGATCCGGGCTACGAGCAGTACTTC. Translating it yields CAITGDPGYEQYF.

The DNA for the CDR3 is TGTGCCAGCAGCTTGCCTACAGGGAAAGAGACCCAGTACTTC. As protein: CASSLPTGKETQYF. This chain links TRBV5-6 with TRBJ2-5; D possibly corresponds to TRBD1 (6 bases). CDR1 is SGHDT and CDR2 is YYEEEE in the germline V gene. CDR3 length: 14 amino acids. Trimming took off 1 base at V and 3 bases at J, with 10 bases between the two ends.

The chain has TRBV15 and TRBJ1-5; 8 bases align to TRBD1. CDR1 is LNHNV and CDR2 is YYDKDF in the germline V gene (reference sequence). The CDR3 length is 16 residues. V shed 0 bases and J 6 bases; nucleotides not matched to a gene: 7. CDR3 in DNA: TGTGCCACCAGCAGAGAGCCTAGGACAGGGAGTCAGCCCCAGCATTTT. Residues: CATSREPRTGSQPQHF.

This chain joins TRBV6-5 and TRBJ1-1, with D possibly TRBD1 on 5 matching bases. From germline, CDR1 is MNHEY and CDR2 SVGAGI. With 6 bases removed from V and 6 bases from J, the gap between germline ends came to 20 bases. The CDR3 is made up of 15 amino acids. CDR3 sequence: CASSALTVGEAEAFF. In DNA, the CDR3 is TGTGCCAGCAGCGCCTTGACAGTTGGAGAAGCTGAAGCTTTCTTT.

The chain joins TRBV29-1 to TRBJ2-5, with TRBD1 matching over 8 bases. V gave up 6 bases and J gave up 4 bases; unmatched junction bases: 10. The CDR3 length is 14 residues. Looked up from germline, CDR1 is SQVTM and CDR2 is ANQGSEA. The chain's CDR3 is CSVSGQGVVETQYF. Written as DNA, the CDR3 is TGCAGCGTCTCTGGACAGGGAGTAGTAGAGACCCAGTACTTC.

Note on this clone: Sequence at one end of the junction differs from germline and may be a read error. The gene calls are TRBV2 and TRBJ2-1; D is ambiguous. The CDR3 has 15 amino acids. The germline gives CDR1 SNHLY, CDR2 FYNNEI. The CDR3 loop reads CASSEDFAAYNEQFF. CDR3 nucleotides: TGTGCCAGCAGCGAAGACTTTGCCGCGTACAATGAGCAGTTCTTC.

CDR3 in amino acids: CAISKVVLGQETQYF. CDR3 nucleotides: TGTGCCATCAGTAAGGTGGTTCTCGGGCAAGAGACCCAGTACTTC. The chain joins TRBV10-3 to TRBJ2-5; D is unresolved. Trimming stripped 5 bases from V and 2 bases from J, with 15 bases between. The CDR3 length is 15 residues. CDR1 and CDR2 from the germline V gene are ENHRY and SYGVKD.

V and J are TRBV7-2 and TRBJ2-7; D uncertain. Trimming shortened V by 2 bases and J by 7 bases, and 6 bases separated the two germline ends. The length of the CDR3 is 11 residues. CDR1 SGHTA and CDR2 FQGNSA come from the germline V gene. CDR3 region: CASSLHREQYF. The CDR3 coding sequence is TGTGCCAGCAGCTTACACCGGGAGCAGTACTTC.

The chain joins TRBV7-2 to TRBJ2-2, with D tentatively TRBD1 (6 bases). The CDR3 has 14 residues. Trimming stripped 6 bases from V and 1 base from J, with 9 bases between. CDR1 is SGHTA and CDR2 is FQGNSA in the germline V gene. In DNA, the CDR3 is TGTGCCAGCAGTCAGGACAGGAACACCGGGGAGCTGTTTTTT. This translates into CASSQDRNTGELFF. The whole variable domain, filled in from reference TRBV7-2 and TRBJ2-2, reads GAGVSQSPSNKVTEKGKDVELRCDPISGHTALYWYRQSLGQGLEFLIYFQGNSAPDKSGLPSDRFSAERTGGSVSTLTIQRTQQEDSAVYLCASSQDRNTGELFFGEGSRLTVL.

The rearrangement uses TRBV6-6 and TRBJ2-7; TRBD2 might be the D (7 bases). CDR3 length: 14 residues. Trimming stripped 6 bases from V and 5 bases from J, with 17 bases between. Germline assignment: CDR1 MNHNY and CDR2 SVGAGI (reference sequence). This chain's CDR3 is CASSRVRGLNEQYF. The CDR3 DNA is TGTGCCAGCAGCAGAGTGCGGGGGCTCAACGAGCAGTACTTC.

The chain is built from TRBV19 and TRBJ2-4, with 10 positions matching TRBD1. The germline gives CDR1 LNHDA, CDR2 SQIVND (reference sequence). V dropped 6 bases and J dropped 6; count of bases not matched to a gene: 2. The CDR3 spans 13 residues. This chain's CDR3 is CASRRTGGNIQYF. CDR3 bases: TGTGCCAGTAGGCGGACAGGGGGAAACATTCAGTACTTC.